The TCR beta chain under discussion was sequenced for a study of T cell changes during pregnancy in multiple sclerosis. This clone was counted between two and nine times. TCRdb's table, derived via immunoSEQ multiplex PCR, lists solely in-frame clones and lacks some. The table shows 100,000 or so clones, with roughly 92% occurring only once. The germline gives CDR1 SGHVS, CDR2 FNYEAQ. The CDR3 has 14 residues. Trimming pared 1 base from V and 3 bases from J, leaving 10 bases between. The chain has TRBV7-6 and TRBJ2-7; D is perhaps TRBD1 (7 bases). Sequencing was performed on peripheral blood, taken in the second trimester of pregnancy. This clonotype was sampled from a female donor with multiple sclerosis, enrolled in a pregnancy study. The CDR3 reads CASSLGGDSYEQYF. CDR3 nucleotides: TGTGCCAGCAGCTTAGGGGGGGACAGCTACGAGCAGTACTTC.